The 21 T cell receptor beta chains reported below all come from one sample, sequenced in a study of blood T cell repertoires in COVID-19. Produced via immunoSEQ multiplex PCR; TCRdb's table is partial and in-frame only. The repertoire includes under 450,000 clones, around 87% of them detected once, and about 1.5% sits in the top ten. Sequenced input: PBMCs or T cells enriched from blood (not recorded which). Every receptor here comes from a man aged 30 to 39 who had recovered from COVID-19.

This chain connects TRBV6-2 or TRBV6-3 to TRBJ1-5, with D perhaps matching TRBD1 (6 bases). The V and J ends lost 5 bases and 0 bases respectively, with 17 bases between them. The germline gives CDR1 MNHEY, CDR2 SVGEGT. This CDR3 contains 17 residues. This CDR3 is CASSDLQGSYSNQPQHF. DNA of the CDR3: TGTGCCAGCAGTGACCTACAGGGAAGCTATAGCAATCAGCCCCAGCATTTT.

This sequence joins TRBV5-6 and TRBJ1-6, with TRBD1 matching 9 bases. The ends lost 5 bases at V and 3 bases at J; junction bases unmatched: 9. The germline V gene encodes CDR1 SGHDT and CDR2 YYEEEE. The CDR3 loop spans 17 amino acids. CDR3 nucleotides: TGTGCCAGCAGTCTCGCGACAGGGGGATACTATAATTCACCCCTCCACTTT. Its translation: CASSLATGGYYNSPLHF.

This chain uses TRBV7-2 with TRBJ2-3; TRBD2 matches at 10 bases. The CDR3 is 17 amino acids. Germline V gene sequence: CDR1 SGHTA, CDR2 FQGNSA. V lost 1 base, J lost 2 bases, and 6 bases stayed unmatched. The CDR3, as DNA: TGTGCCAGCAGCTTAGGGGCGACTAGCGGGTCCACAGATACGCAGTATTTT. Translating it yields CASSLGATSGSTDTQYF.

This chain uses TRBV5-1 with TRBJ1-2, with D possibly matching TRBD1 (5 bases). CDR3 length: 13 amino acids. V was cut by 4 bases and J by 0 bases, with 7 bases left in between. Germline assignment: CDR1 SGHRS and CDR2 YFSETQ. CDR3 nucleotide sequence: TGCGCCAGCAGCCAGGGCACTAACTATGGCTACACCTTC. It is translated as CASSQGTNYGYTF.

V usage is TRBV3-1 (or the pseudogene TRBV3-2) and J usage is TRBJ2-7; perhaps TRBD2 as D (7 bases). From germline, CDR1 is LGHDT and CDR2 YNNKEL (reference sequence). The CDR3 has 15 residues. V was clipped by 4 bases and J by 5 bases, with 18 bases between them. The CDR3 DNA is TGTGCCAGCAGCCGCGTCGGGGGGCGCGTCAACGAGCAGTACTTC. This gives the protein CASSRVGGRVNEQYF.

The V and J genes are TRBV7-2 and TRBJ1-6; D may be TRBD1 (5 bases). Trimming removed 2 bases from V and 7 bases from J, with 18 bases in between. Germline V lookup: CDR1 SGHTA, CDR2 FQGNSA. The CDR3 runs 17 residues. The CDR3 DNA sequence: TGTGCCAGCAGCTTATGGGCCCCCAGGGATTGGAATTCACCCCTCCACTTT. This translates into CASSLWAPRDWNSPLHF.

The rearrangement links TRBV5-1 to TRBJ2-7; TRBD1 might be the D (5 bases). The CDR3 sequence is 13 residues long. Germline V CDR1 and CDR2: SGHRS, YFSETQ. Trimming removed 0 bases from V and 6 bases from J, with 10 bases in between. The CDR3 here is CASSLGNQGEQYF. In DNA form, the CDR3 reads TGCGCCAGCAGCTTGGGCAACCAGGGCGAGCAGTACTTC.

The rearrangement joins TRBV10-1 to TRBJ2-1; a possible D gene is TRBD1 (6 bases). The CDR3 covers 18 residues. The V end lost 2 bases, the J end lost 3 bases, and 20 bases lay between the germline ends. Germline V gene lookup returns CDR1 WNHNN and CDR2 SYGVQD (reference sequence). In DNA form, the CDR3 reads TGCGCCAGCAGTGAGCAGGTAGTTGGGCAGGGGATCTACAATGAGCAGTTCTTC. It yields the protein CASSEQVVGQGIYNEQFF.

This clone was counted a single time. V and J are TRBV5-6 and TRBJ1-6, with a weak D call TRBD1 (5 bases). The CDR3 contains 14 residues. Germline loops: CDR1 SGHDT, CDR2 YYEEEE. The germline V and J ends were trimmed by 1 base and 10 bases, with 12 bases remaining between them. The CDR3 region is CASSLSWGGSPLHF. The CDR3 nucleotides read TGTGCCAGCAGCTTGTCTTGGGGGGGATCACCCCTCCACTTT.

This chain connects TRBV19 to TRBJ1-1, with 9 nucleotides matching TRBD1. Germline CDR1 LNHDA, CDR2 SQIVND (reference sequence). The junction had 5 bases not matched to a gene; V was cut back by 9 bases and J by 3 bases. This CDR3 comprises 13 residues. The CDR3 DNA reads TGTGCCAGCTACAGGGGGCAGGACACTGAAGCTTTCTTT. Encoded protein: CASYRGQDTEAFF.

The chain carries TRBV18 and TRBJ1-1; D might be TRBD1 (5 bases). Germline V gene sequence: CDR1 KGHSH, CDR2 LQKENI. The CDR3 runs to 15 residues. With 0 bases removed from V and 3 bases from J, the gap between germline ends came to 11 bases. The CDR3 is CASSPPSARDTEAFF. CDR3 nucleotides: TGTGCCAGCTCACCACCATCGGCCAGGGACACTGAAGCTTTCTTT.

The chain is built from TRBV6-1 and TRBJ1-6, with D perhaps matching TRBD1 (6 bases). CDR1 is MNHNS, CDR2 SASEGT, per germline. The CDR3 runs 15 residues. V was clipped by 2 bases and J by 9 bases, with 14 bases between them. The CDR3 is CASSEKRQGFSPLHF. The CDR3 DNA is TGTGCCAGCAGTGAAAAACGGCAGGGGTTTTCACCCCTCCACTTT.

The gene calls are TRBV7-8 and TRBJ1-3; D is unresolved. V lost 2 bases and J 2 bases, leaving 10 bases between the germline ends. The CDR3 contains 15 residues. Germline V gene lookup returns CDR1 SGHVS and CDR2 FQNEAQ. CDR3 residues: CASSLYAGTGNTIYF. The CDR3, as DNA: TGTGCCAGCAGCTTATATGCAGGCACTGGAAACACCATATATTTT.

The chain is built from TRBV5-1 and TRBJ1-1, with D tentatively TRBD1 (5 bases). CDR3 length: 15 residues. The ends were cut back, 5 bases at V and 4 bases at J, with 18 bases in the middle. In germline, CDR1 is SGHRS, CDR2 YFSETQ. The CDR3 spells CASSAPGDLGTEAFF. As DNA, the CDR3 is TGCGCCAGCAGTGCACCGGGGGATCTTGGCACTGAAGCTTTCTTT.

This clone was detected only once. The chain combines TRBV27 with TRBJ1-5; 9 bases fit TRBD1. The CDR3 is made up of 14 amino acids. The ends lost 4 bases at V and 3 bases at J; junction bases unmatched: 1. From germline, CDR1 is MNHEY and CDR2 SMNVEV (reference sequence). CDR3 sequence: CASSWDRANQPQHF. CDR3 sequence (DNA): TGTGCCAGCAGTTGGGACAGGGCCAATCAGCCCCAGCATTTT.

CDR3 DNA: TGTGCCAGCAGCCGCGGGGGGGGGCGGCAAGAGACCCAGTACTTC. Translating gives CASSRGGGRQETQYF. This chain connects TRBV6-5 to TRBJ2-5, with 9 bases matching TRBD2. CDR1 MNHEY and CDR2 SVGAGI come from the germline V gene. Trimming cost V 6 bases and J 2 bases; bases outside gene matches: 7. CDR3 length: 15 amino acids.

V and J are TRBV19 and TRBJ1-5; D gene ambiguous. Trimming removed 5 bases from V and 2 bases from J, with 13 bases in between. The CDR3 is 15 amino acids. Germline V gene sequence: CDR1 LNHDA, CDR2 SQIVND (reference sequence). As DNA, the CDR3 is TGTGCCAGTAGTGTAGGACTGGTTGGCAATCAGCCCCAGCATTTT. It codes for CASSVGLVGNQPQHF.

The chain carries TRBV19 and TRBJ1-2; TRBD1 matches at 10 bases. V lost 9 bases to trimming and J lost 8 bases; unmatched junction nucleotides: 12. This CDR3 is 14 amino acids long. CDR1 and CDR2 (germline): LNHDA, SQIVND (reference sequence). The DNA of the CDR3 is TGTGCCAGCAACGACGGGACAGGGGAGGTAGGCTACACCTTC. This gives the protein CASNDGTGEVGYTF.

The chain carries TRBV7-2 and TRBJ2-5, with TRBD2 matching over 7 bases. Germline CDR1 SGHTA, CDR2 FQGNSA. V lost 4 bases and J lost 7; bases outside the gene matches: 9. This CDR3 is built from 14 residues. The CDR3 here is CASSYTGGSGTQYF. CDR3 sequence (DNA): TGTGCCAGCAGCTACACGGGGGGTTCAGGGACCCAGTACTTC.

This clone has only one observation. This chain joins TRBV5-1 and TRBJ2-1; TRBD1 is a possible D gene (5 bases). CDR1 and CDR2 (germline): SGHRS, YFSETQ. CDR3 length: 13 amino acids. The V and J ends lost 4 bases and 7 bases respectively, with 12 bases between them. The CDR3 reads CASSLTQGNEQFF. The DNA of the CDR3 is TGCGCCAGCAGCCTGACCCAGGGAAATGAGCAGTTCTTC.

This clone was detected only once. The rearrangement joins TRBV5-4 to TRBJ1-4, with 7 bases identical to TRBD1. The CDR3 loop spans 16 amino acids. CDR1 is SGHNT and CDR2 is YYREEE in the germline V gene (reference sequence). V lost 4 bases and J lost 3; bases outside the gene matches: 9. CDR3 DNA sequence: TGTGCCAGCAGCGCGGATGCCGGGACAGCTAATGAAAAACTGTTTTTT. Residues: CASSADAGTANEKLFF. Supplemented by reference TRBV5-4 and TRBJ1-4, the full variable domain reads ETGVTQSPTHLIKTRGQQVTLRCSSQSGHNTVSWYQQALGQGPQFIFQYYREEENGRGNFPPRFSGLQFPNYSSELNVNALELDDSALYLCASSADAGTANEKLFFGSGTQLSVL.